The text below deals with one TCR beta chain. This record belongs to a study of blood T cell repertoires in COVID-19. Grouping used clinical history reported by participants in a survey and questionnaire. In Cohort 3, a recovered donor had either two negative PCRs, clearance, or symptom resolution. The CDR3 runs 16 residues. V shed 1 base and J shed 0 bases, with 10 bases lying between them. The germline V gene encodes CDR1 SGHRS and CDR2 YFSETQ. Per the original methods: Quantification of nucleated cells was approximated via reference gene primer amplification. Clones were sequenced by immunoSEQ multiplex PCR, and TCRdb holds only the in-frame ones, with some missing. V and J calls and clone size are given by that table; D and trimming were obtained from the DNA. This table holds about 410,000 clones, just under 90% found once.

Sequencing used PBMCs or T cells enriched from blood (not recorded which). The origin of this receptor is a woman aged 30 to 39 who had recovered from COVID-19. This chain links TRBV5-1 with TRBJ1-4; D is ambiguous. The DNA of the CDR3 is TGCGCCAGCAGCTTGTCTCTCGGGGCAACTAATGAAAAACTGTTTTTT. Residues: CASSLSLGATNEKLFF.